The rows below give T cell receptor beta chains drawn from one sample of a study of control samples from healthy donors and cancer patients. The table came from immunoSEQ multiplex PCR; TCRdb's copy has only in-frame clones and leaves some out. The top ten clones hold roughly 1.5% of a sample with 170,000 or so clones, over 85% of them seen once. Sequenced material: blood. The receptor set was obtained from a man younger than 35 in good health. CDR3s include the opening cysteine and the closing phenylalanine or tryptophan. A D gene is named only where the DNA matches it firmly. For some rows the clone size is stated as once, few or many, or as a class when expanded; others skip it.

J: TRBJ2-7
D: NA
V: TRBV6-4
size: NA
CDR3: CASSESGHGEQYF
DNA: TGTGCCAGCAGTGAATCGGGACACGGCGAGCAGTACTTC

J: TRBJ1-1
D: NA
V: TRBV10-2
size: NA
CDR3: CASSARINTEAFF
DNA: TGCGCCAGCAGTGCCCGGATTAACACTGAAGCTTTCTTT

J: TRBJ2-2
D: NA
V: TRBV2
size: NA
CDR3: CASSEQGTANTGELFF
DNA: TGTGCCAGCAGTGAACAGGGAACTGCGAACACCGGGGAGCTGTTTTTT

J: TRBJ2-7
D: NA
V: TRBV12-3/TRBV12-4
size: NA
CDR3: CASSLLGGAEQYF
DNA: TGTGCCAGCAGTTTATTAGGGGGGGCCGAGCAGTACTTC

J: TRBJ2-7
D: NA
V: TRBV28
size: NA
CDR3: CASSLLAGIYEQYF
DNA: TGTGCCAGCAGTTTACTGGCGGGGATCTACGAGCAGTACTTC

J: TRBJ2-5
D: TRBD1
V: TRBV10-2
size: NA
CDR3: CASSGQGFSETQYF
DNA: TGCGCCAGCAGTGGACAGGGGTTCTCGGAGACCCAGTACTTC

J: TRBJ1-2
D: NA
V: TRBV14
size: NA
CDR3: CASSQVWPWDGYTF
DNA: TGTGCCAGCAGCCAAGTTTGGCCTTGGGACGGCTACACCTTC

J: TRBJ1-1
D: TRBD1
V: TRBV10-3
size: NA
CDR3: CAISSSPRQGALNTEAFF
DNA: TGTGCCATCAGCTCCTCTCCGAGACAGGGGGCATTGAACACTGAAGCTTTCTTT

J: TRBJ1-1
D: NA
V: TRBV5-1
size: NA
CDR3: CASSLTGANTEAFF
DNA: TGCGCCAGCAGCTTGACAGGAGCCAACACTGAAGCTTTCTTT

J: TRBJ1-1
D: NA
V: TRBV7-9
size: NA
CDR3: CASSFTGFTEAFF
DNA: TGTGCCAGCAGCTTTACAGGATTCACTGAAGCTTTCTTT

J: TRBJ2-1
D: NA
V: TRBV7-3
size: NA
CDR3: CASSLNRLSDEQFF
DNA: TGTGCCAGCAGCTTAAATCGGTTGAGCGATGAGCAGTTCTTC

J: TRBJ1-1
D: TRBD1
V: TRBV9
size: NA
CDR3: CASSGQGATEAFF
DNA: TGTGCCAGCAGCGGACAGGGGGCCACTGAAGCTTTCTTT

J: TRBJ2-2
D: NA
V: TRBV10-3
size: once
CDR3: CAISEELAASANTGELFF
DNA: TGTGCCATCAGTGAGGAGTTAGCGGCATCAGCGAACACCGGGGAGCTGTTTTTT

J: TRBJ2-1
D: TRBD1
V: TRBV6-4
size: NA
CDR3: CASSRRDSKYGYEQFF
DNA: TGTGCCAGCAGCCGAAGGGACAGTAAATACGGGTATGAGCAGTTCTTC

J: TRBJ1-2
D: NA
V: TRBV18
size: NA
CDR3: CASSPAGEVDYGYTF
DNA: TGTGCCAGCTCACCGGCAGGGGAGGTGGACTATGGCTACACCTTC

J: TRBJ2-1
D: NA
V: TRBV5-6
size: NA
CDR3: CASSLAGIEQFF
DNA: TGTGCCAGCAGCTTGGCCGGTATTGAGCAGTTCTTC

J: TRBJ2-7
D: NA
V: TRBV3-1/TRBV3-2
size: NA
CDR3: CASSPSGSTHYEQYF
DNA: TGTGCCAGCAGCCCTAGTGGCTCAACTCACTACGAGCAGTACTTC

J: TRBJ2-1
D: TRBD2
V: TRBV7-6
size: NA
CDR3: CASSLAGLAGGRDEQFF
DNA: TGTGCCAGCAGCTTAGCTGGACTAGCGGGGGGCCGTGATGAGCAGTTCTTC

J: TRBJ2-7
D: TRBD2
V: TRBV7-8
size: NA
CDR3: CASSFPGLAGEVTYEQYF
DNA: TGTGCCAGCAGCTTTCCGGGACTAGCGGGGGAGGTAACCTACGAGCAGTACTTC

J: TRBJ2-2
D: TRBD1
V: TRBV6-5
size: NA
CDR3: CASSPPTGSNGELFF
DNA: TGTGCCAGCAGCCCACCGACAGGGTCGAACGGGGAGCTGTTTTTT

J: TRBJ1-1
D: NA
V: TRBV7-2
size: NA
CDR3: CASSVFRDTEAFF
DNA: TGTGCCAGCAGCGTTTTCAGGGACACTGAAGCTTTCTTT

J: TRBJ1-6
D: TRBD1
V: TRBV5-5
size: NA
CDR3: CASSSGTGSGSPLHF
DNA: TGTGCCAGCAGCTCCGGGACAGGGAGCGGTTCACCCCTCCACTTT

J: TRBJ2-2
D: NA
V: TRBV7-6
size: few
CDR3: CASSLGLRDYTGELFF
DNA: TGTGCCAGCAGCCTGGGGCTGCGGGACTACACCGGGGAGCTGTTTTTT

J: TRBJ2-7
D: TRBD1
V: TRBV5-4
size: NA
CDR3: CASSWGTGSSEQYF
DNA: TGTGCCAGCAGCTGGGGGACAGGGAGTAGCGAGCAGTACTTC

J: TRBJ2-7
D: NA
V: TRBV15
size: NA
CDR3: CATSSGLKHTYEQYF
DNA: TGTGCCACCAGCAGCGGACTCAAACACACCTACGAGCAGTACTTC

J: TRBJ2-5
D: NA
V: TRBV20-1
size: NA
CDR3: CSASSWGLRDQETQYF
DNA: TGCAGTGCTAGTTCCTGGGGTTTGCGGGACCAAGAGACCCAGTACTTC